The 27 T cell receptor beta chains given below trace back to one sample, sequenced in a study of CXCR3-negative and CXCR3-positive naive CD8 T cells. Researchers prepared the TRB cDNA libraries using 5' RACE with UMI labels. TCRdb re-called the 5' RACE reads and shows each CDR3 protein once, DNA omitted. The sample has under 25,000 distinct CDR3 sequences. Sequencing was performed on memory CD8+ T cells from blood. These TCRs come from a human donor in good health. Some clones in this sample may be carry-over from other donors' samples.

The chain has TRBV27 and TRBJ2-2. Germline V CDR1 and CDR2: MNHEY, SMNVEV (reference sequence). This CDR3 contains 17 residues. The CDR3 loop is CASSLWVNSAYTGELFF.

The chain uses TRBV6-1 and TRBJ2-3; the D call from TCRdb, TRBD1, cannot be confirmed without DNA. The CDR3 spans 15 residues. Germline V CDR1 and CDR2: MNHNS, SASEGT. CDR3 residues: CASSEGKGATDTQYF.

The chain links TRBV7-9 to TRBJ2-7; TCRdb picks TRBD1, but there is no DNA to check that call. The CDR3 consists of 16 residues. The germline CDR1 and CDR2 sequences are SEHNR and FQNEAQ (reference sequence). The chain's CDR3 is CASSPRDRGALHEQYF.

This clonotype counts as medium-sized by frequency. This rearrangement joins TRBV7-6 to TRBJ2-3. Germline V gives CDR1 SGHVS, CDR2 FNYEAQ. The CDR3 has 13 residues. This CDR3 is CASSPEVSDTQYF.

The chain links TRBV7-6 to TRBJ1-6; TCRdb calls TRBD1, which cannot be checked without DNA. This CDR3 has 17 residues. Germline V lookup: CDR1 SGHVS, CDR2 FNYEAQ. CDR3 amino acids: CASSLRQGSSYNSPLHF.

The chain employs TRBV19 and TRBJ2-5. The CDR3 length is 12 residues. CDR1 and CDR2 (germline): LNHDA, SQIVND (reference sequence). The CDR3: CASSVTGDTQYF.

This clonotype is called large (0.1 to 1%) based on its frequency. The V gene is TRBV7-8, the J gene TRBJ2-4. Germline CDR1 and CDR2: SGHVS and FQNEAQ. This CDR3 is 15 amino acids long. CDR3: CASSLGHRAKNIQYF. The full variable domain, completed using reference TRBV7-8 and TRBJ2-4, is GAGVSQSPRYKVAKRGQDVALRCDPISGHVSLFWYQQALGQGPEFLTYFQNEAQLDKSGLPSDRFFAERPEGSVSTLKIQRTQQEDSAVYLCASSLGHRAKNIQYFGAGTRLSVL.

This chain links TRBV12-3 or TRBV12-4 with TRBJ1-4; lacking DNA, the TRBD1 call made by TCRdb goes unchecked. The CDR3 spans 17 residues. The CDR3 spells CASSPMKGENANEKLFF.

The chain carries TRBV6-5 and TRBJ2-2. The CDR3 has 13 residues. The germline V gene has CDR1 MNHEY and CDR2 SVGAGI. The CDR3 sequence: CASTLIGTGELFF.

The V and J genes are TRBV7-2 and TRBJ1-1; there is no DNA to check the TCRdb D call of TRBD1. Germline CDR1 SGHTA, CDR2 FQGNSA. This CDR3 comprises 19 residues. CDR3 sequence: CASSLVRGLAGAVFAEAFF.

The rearrangement uses TRBV6-5 and TRBJ2-2; TCRdb returns TRBD1, unconfirmable since there is no DNA. The length of the CDR3 is 15 residues. Germline V gene data show CDR1 as MNHEY and CDR2 as SVGAGI. This chain's CDR3 is CASSGGQGAFGELFF.

The genes are TRBV30 and TRBJ2-2; TCRdb's D gene call, TRBD2, goes unchecked for lack of DNA. Germline CDR1 is GTSNPN and CDR2 is SVGIG (reference sequence). The CDR3 spans 15 residues. CDR3 sequence: CAWSRGGGDTGELFF.

The V and J genes are TRBV20-1 and TRBJ2-7; TCRdb calls TRBD2, which cannot be checked without DNA. This CDR3 comprises 15 residues. The germline gives CDR1 DFQATT, CDR2 SNEGSKA (reference sequence). CDR3 residues: CSAYPTSGPAYEQYF.

This sequence joins TRBV29-1 and TRBJ2-2; TCRdb calls TRBD1, which cannot be checked without DNA. CDR1 and CDR2 (germline): SQVTM, ANQGSEA. The CDR3 covers 14 residues. The CDR3 here is CSAYQGLATGELFF.

V gene TRBV12-3 or TRBV12-4 combines with J gene TRBJ2-5; absent DNA, TCRdb's TRBD2 call cannot be checked. CDR3 length: 15 residues. The CDR3: CASRDSAGGQETQYF.

The chain couples TRBV5-1 to TRBJ2-1. The CDR3 consists of 13 residues. The germline V gene has CDR1 SGHRS and CDR2 YFSETQ. This CDR3 reads CASNRDYNNEQFF.

The gene calls are TRBV7-9 and TRBJ1-1; with no DNA, the TCRdb D assignment of TRBD1 cannot be verified. Looked up from germline, CDR1 is SEHNR and CDR2 is FQNEAQ (reference sequence). There are 13 residues in the CDR3. This chain's CDR3 is CASSLEGATEAFF.

This rearrangement joins TRBV7-8 to TRBJ2-1; with no DNA, the TCRdb D assignment of TRBD1 cannot be verified. This CDR3 is 17 amino acids long. Germline loops: CDR1 SGHVS, CDR2 FQNEAQ. CDR3 loop: CASSLVAGATLYNEQFF.

This chain joins TRBV29-1 and TRBJ2-5; TCRdb calls TRBD1, which cannot be checked without DNA. This CDR3 is 13 amino acids long. Germline V gene sequence: CDR1 SQVTM, CDR2 ANQGSEA. CDR3 protein: CSGETENQETQYF.

This sequence joins TRBV11-1 and TRBJ2-7; TCRdb picks TRBD2, but there is no DNA to check that call. This CDR3 comprises 14 residues. Germline values: CDR1 SGHAT, CDR2 FQDESV (reference sequence). CDR3 region: CASSLAGSSREQYF. The full variable domain, rest sourced from reference TRBV11-1 and TRBJ2-7, is EAEVAQSPRYKITEKSQAVAFWCDPISGHATLYWYRQILGQGPELLVQFQDESVVDDSQLPKDRFSAERLKGVDSTLKIQPAELGDSAMYLCASSLAGSSREQYFGPGTRLTVT.

The chain links TRBV7-9 to TRBJ2-1; checking the TCRdb D call of TRBD1 is not possible without DNA. Germline values: CDR1 SEHNR, CDR2 FQNEAQ (reference sequence). CDR3 length: 14 amino acids. The CDR3 region is CASTSPTGDNEQFF.

J is TRBJ2-7 and V is TRBV29-1; the TCRdb call, TRBD2, lacks DNA for checking. CDR3 size: 15 residues. Germline V CDR1 and CDR2: SQVTM, ANQGSEA. CDR3 residues: CSVEEGGGPSYEQYF.

This CDR3 is CSVEGSAGEDTIYF. V and J are TRBV29-1 and TRBJ1-3. The CDR3 runs 14 residues. Germline lookup yields CDR1 SQVTM and CDR2 ANQGSEA.

The J gene is TRBJ2-7, the V gene TRBV5-6; the TRBD1 assignment by TCRdb is unverifiable without DNA. CDR1 SGHDT and CDR2 YYEEEE come from the germline V gene. This CDR3 region has 14 residues. The CDR3 protein is CASSPGTGPYEQYF.

V is TRBV29-1 and J is TRBJ2-2; TCRdb calls TRBD1, which cannot be checked without DNA. This CDR3 has 12 amino acids. From germline, CDR1 is SQVTM and CDR2 ANQGSEA. This CDR3 reads CSVVAGDGELFF.

The V gene is TRBV12-3 or TRBV12-4, the J gene TRBJ2-5; TCRdb outputs TRBD1, but without DNA this stays unchecked. This CDR3 comprises 12 residues. CDR3 sequence: CASSPGEETQYF.

V usage is TRBV25-1 and J usage is TRBJ1-2; TCRdb designates TRBD1, a call that cannot be tested without DNA. The CDR3 covers 12 residues. Germline V gene lookup returns CDR1 MGHDK and CDR2 SYGVNS. The CDR3 loop is CASADRGYGYTF.